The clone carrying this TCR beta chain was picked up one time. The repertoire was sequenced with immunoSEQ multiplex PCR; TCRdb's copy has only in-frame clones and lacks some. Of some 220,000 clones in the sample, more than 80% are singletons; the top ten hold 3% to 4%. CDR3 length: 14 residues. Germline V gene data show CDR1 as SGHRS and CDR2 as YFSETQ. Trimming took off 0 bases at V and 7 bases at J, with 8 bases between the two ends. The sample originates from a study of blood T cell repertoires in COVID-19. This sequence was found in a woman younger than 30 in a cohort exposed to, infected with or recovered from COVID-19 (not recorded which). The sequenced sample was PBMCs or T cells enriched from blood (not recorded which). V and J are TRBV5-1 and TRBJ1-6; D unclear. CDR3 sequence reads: CASSLATANSPLHF. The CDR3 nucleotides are TGCGCCAGCAGCTTGGCAACAGCCAATTCACCCCTCCACTTT. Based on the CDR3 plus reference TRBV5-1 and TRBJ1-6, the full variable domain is KAGVTQTPRYLIKTRGQQVTLSCSPISGHRSVSWYQQTPGQGLQFLFEYFSETQRNKGNFPGRFSGRQFSNSRSEMNVSTLELGDSALYLCASSLATANSPLHFGNGTRLTVT.